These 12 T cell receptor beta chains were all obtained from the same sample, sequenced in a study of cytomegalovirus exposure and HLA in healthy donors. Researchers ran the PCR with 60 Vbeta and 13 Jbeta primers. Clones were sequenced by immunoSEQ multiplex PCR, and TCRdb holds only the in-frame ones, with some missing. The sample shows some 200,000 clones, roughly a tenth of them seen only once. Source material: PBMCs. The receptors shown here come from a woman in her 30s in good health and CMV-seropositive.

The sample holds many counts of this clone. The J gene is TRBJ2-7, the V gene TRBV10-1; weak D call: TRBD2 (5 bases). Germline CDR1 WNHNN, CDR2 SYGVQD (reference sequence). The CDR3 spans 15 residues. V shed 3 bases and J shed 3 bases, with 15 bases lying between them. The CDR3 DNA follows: TGCGCCAGCAGTGAAATAATCAGCGGAAACTACGAGCAGTACTTC. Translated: CASSEIISGNYEQYF.

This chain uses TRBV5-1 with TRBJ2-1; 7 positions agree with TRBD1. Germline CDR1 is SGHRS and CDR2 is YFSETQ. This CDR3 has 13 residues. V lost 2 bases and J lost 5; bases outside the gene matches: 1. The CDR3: CASSLGQDNEQFF. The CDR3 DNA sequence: TGCGCCAGCAGCTTAGGACAGGACAATGAGCAGTTCTTC.

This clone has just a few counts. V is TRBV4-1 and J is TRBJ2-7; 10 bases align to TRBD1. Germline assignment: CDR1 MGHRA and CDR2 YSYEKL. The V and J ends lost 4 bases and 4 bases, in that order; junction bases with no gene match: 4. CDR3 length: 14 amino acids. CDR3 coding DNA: TGCGCCAGCAGCCGACCGGGACAGGGGTACGAGCAGTACTTC. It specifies CASSRPGQGYEQYF.

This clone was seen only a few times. The CDR3 protein is CASNKRQQEETQYF. The CDR3 coding sequence is TGTGCCAGTAATAAACGACAGCAAGAAGAGACCCAGTACTTC. The rearrangement links TRBV19 to TRBJ2-5, with TRBD1 as a possible D gene (5 bases). V was shortened by 7 bases and J by 3 bases, with 15 bases between the two germline ends. The CDR3 extends over 14 amino acids. Germline V CDR1 and CDR2: LNHDA, SQIVND (reference sequence).

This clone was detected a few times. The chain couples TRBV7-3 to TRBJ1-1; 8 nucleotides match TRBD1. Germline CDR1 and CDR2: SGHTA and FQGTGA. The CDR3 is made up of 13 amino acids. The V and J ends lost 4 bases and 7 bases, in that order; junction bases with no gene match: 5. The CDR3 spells CASSSGQASEAFF. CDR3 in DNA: TGTGCCAGCAGCTCGGGACAGGCGAGTGAAGCTTTCTTT. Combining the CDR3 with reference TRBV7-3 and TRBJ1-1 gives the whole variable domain GAGVSQTPSNKVTEKGKYVELRCDPISGHTALYWYRQSLGQGPEFLIYFQGTGAADDSGLPNDRFFAVRPEGSVSTLKIQRTERGDSAVYLCASSSGQASEAFFGQGTRLTVV.

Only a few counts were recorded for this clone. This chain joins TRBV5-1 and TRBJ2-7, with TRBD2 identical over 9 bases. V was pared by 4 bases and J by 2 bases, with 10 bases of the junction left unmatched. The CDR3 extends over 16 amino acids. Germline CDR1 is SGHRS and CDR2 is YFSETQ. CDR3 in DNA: TGCGCCAGCAGCACCCAGACTAGCGGCATTACCTACGAGCAGTACTTC. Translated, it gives CASSTQTSGITYEQYF.

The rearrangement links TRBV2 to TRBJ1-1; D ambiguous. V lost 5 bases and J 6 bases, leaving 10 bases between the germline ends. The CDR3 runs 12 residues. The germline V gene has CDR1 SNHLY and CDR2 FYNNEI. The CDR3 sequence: CASSPGLAEAFF. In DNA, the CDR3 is TGTGCCAGCAGTCCGGGTCTCGCTGAAGCTTTCTTT.

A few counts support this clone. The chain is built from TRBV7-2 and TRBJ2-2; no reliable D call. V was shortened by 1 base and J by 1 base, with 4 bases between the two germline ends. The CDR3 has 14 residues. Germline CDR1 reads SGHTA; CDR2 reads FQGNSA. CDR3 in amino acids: CASSLGLNTGELFF. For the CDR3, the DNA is TGTGCCAGCAGCTTAGGACTGAACACCGGGGAGCTGTTTTTT.

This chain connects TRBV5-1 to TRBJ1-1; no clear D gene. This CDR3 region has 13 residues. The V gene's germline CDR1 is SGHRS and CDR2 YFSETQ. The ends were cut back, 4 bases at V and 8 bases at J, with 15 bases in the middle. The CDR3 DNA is TGCGCCAGCAGCCCCGGTCGAGGCCAGGAAGCTTTCTTT. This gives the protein CASSPGRGQEAFF.

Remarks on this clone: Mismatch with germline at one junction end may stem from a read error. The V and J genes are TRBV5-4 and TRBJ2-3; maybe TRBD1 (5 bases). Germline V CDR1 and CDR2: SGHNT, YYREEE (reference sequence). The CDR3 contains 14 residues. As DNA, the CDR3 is TGTGCCCGCAGCACACCAGGGATCACAGATACGCAGTATTTT. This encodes CARSTPGITDTQYF.

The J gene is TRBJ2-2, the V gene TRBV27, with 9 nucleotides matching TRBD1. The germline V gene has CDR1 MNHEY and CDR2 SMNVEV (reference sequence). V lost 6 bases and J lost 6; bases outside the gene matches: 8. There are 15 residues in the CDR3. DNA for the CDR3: TGTGCCAGCAGGGACGGACAGGGGACCTCCGGGGAGCTGTTTTTT. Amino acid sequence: CASRDGQGTSGELFF.

CDR3 loop: CAWKRGKNTGELFF. The DNA of the CDR3 is TGTGCCTGGAAAAGGGGTAAGAACACCGGGGAGCTGTTTTTT. The chain uses TRBV30 and TRBJ2-2; D perhaps matches TRBD1 (5 bases). Germline-derived CDR1 and CDR2 are GTSNPN and SVGIG (reference sequence). Trimming removed 4 bases at V and 1 base at J, with 10 bases between. The CDR3 length is 14 residues.